These 12 T cell receptor beta chains came from one sample sequenced in a study of blood T cell repertoires in COVID-19. TCRdb keeps only in-frame clones here, not all; method: immunoSEQ multiplex PCR. The repertoire includes some 56,000 clones, 75% to 85% of them detected once, and 6.5% to 7.5% sits in the top ten. The specimen was peripheral blood. These receptors originate from a man in his sixties with acute or convalescent COVID-19.

V gene TRBV30 combines with J gene TRBJ1-1; D is uncertain. The CDR3 has 14 amino acids. The germline V gene encodes CDR1 GTSNPN and CDR2 SVGIG (reference sequence). The germline V and J ends were trimmed by 1 base and 0 bases, with 9 bases remaining between them. Here the CDR3 reads CAWSAGYMNTEAFF. The CDR3, as DNA: TGTGCCTGGAGTGCGGGTTACATGAACACTGAAGCTTTCTTT.

The V and J genes are TRBV6-4 and TRBJ2-2; maybe TRBD2 (7 bases). The V and J ends lost 5 bases and 1 base respectively, with 20 bases between them. The CDR3 sequence is 18 residues long. CDR1 is MRHNA and CDR2 is SNTAGT in the germline V gene. The CDR3 DNA follows: TGTGCCAGCAGTCCCTTAGGATGGGGGGGCAAGAACACCGGGGAGCTGTTTTTT. Its translation: CASSPLGWGGKNTGELFF.

The V gene is TRBV11-2, the J gene TRBJ2-2; 8 bases align to TRBD2. Unmatched junction bases numbered 8, after V lost 5 bases and J lost 6 bases. Germline CDR1 is SGHAT and CDR2 is FQNNGV. The CDR3 runs 15 residues. CDR3 loop: CASSPSGGGSGELFF. CDR3 in DNA: TGTGCCAGCAGCCCCTCCGGGGGGGGTTCCGGGGAGCTGTTTTTT.

This clone was picked up one time. The gene calls are TRBV29-1 and TRBJ2-5; tentatively, D is TRBD2 (6 bases). CDR1 and CDR2 (germline): SQVTM, ANQGSEA. The CDR3 runs to 12 residues. Trimming took off 1 base at V and 10 bases at J, with 13 bases between the two ends. The CDR3 nucleotides are TGCAGCGTTGAAGCCCTTCGGGGGAGCCAGTACTTC. Its protein product is CSVEALRGSQYF. The whole variable domain, remainder taken from reference TRBV29-1 and TRBJ2-5, is SAVISQKPSRDICQRGTSLTIQCQVDSQVTMMFWYRQQPGQSLTLIATANQGSEATYESGFVIDKFPISRPNLTFSTLTVSNMSPEDSSIYLCSVEALRGSQYFGPGTRLLVL.

This rearrangement joins TRBV18 to TRBJ1-6; 8 bases match TRBD1. With V trimmed by 3 bases and J by 5 bases, 0 bases remained unmatched. This CDR3 comprises 14 residues. Germline loops: CDR1 KGHSH, CDR2 LQKENI. The CDR3 protein is CASSPTGDNSPLHF. The CDR3, as DNA: TGTGCCAGCTCACCGACAGGGGATAATTCACCCCTCCACTTT.

Here the CDR3 DNA reads TGTGCCAGCAGCGTAGGAACTAGACCCTCAAGTGAGCAGTTCTTC. Translation gives CASSVGTRPSSEQFF. The chain carries TRBV9 and TRBJ2-1; D is possibly TRBD2 (5 bases). The V end was cut by 0 bases, the J end by 9 bases, with 16 bases between. Germline CDR1 SGDLS, CDR2 YYNGEE. The CDR3 runs to 15 residues.

On this clone itself: One end of the junction fails to match germline, which may point to a read error. J is TRBJ1-5 and V is TRBV28; TRBD1 might be the D (6 bases). The CDR3 consists of 12 residues. Germline V lookup: CDR1 MDHEN, CDR2 SYDVKM. CDR3 residues: CASSSTGKPQHF. The CDR3 DNA is TGCGCCAGCAGTAGCACAGGGAAGCCCCAGCATTTT.

The chain joins TRBV24-1 to TRBJ1-2; maybe TRBD1 (6 bases). Germline loops: CDR1 KGHDR, CDR2 SFDVKD. V was trimmed by 4 bases and J by 11 bases, leaving 13 bases between them. CDR3 length: 12 residues. CDR3 in DNA: TGTGCCACCAGTGACCAGGGGATAACGTACACCTTC. Translated, it gives CATSDQGITYTF.

V gene TRBV3-1 (or the pseudogene TRBV3-2) combines with J gene TRBJ2-7; D call uncertain. The V gene's germline CDR1 is LGHDT and CDR2 YNNKEL (reference sequence). Deletions cut 1 base from V and 7 bases from J, with 8 bases between. The CDR3 loop spans 12 amino acids. The CDR3 sequence: CASSQGRQEQYF. The CDR3 nucleotides read TGTGCCAGCAGCCAAGGCAGGCAGGAGCAGTACTTC.

This clone turned up a few times. The chain recombines TRBV19 with TRBJ1-5, with D perhaps matching TRBD1 (6 bases). Per the germline V gene, CDR1 is LNHDA and CDR2 is SQIVND (reference sequence). CDR3 length: 14 amino acids. V lost 5 bases and J 3 bases, leaving 11 bases between the germline ends. CDR3 in DNA: TGTGCCAGTAGTCTCCGGGACACCAATCAGCCCCAGCATTTT. Its protein is CASSLRDTNQPQHF.

V and J are TRBV12-5 and TRBJ2-5; tentatively, D is TRBD2 (6 bases). CDR1 and CDR2 from the germline V gene are LGHNT and FRNRAP. V was pared by 7 bases and J by 5 bases, with 11 bases between. CDR3 size: 12 residues. In DNA form, the CDR3 reads TGTGCTAGTGCGATACGGGGGGAGACCCAGTACTTC. This translates into CASAIRGETQYF. The variable domain in full, completed from reference TRBV12-5 and TRBJ2-5, reads DARVTQTPRHKVTEMGQEVTMRCQPILGHNTVFWYRQTMMQGLELLAYFRNRAPLDDSGMPKDRFSAEMPDATLATLKIQPSEPRDSAVYFCASAIRGETQYFGPGTRLLVL.

The chain employs TRBV6-5 and TRBJ1-2, with D possibly matching TRBD1 (5 bases). Trimming left V 8 bases short and J 7 bases short, with 17 bases between. The germline V gene encodes CDR1 MNHEY and CDR2 SVGAGI. The CDR3 covers 13 residues. CDR3 sequence (DNA): TGTGCCAGCGGGCGGGACGGTTCGTCTGGCTACACCTTC. This translates into CASGRDGSSGYTF.